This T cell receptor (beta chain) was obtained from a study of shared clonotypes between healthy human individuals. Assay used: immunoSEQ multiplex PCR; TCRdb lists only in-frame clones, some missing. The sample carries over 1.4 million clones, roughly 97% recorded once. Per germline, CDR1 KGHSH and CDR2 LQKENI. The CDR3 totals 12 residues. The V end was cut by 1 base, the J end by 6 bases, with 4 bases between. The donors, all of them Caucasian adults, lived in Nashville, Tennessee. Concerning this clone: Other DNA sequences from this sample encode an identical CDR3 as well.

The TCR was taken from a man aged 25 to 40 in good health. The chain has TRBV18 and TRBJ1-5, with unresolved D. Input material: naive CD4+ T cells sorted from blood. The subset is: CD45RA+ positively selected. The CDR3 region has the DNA TGTGCCAGCTCACCACTCGGTCAGCCCCAGCATTTT. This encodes CASSPLGQPQHF.